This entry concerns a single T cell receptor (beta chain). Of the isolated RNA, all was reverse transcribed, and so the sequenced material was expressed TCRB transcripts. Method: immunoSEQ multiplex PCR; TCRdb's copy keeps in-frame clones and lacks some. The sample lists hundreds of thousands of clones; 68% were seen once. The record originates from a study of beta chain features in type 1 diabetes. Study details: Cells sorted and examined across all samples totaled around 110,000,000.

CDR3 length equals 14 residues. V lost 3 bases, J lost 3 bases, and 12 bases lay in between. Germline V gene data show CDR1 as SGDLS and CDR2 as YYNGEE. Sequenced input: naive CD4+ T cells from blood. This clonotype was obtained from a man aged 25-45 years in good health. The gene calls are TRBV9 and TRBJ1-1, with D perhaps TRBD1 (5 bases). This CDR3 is CASSDRQSYTEAFF. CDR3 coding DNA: TGTGCCAGCAGCGATCGACAGAGCTACACTGAAGCTTTCTTT.